This T cell receptor beta chain was captured in a study of T cell responses to AZD1222 COVID-19 vaccine. Trimming removed 5 bases from V and 7 bases from J, with 22 bases in between. Per the germline V gene, CDR1 is SGDLS and CDR2 is YYNGEE. The CDR3 runs 17 residues. The study's findings and limits: Only a handful of AZD1222 recipients, six or seven in all, had baseline seropositivity. Spike-specific TCR breadth and depth rose after two AZD1222 doses. The repertoires were collected only after the peak T cell response.

Sequencing used immunoSEQ multiplex PCR; TCRdb keeps in-frame clones, though not all of them. The sample carries 100,000 or so clones, around 87% recorded once. About this clone itself: Its antigen is unidentified.

The rearrangement uses TRBV9 and TRBJ1-6; D possibly corresponds to TRBD1 (6 bases). This TCR was sampled from an adult who received the AZD1222 COVID-19 vaccine. The source material was peripheral blood, sampled 28 days after the second AZD1222 dose. In DNA form, the CDR3 reads TGTGCCAGCAGAGACGACAGGCCTCGCGGGGGCAATTCACCCCTCCACTTT. Its translation is CASRDDRPRGGNSPLHF.